A single sample is the source of the 22 T cell receptor beta chains below, sequenced in a study of glioma-infiltrating T cells. TCR alpha and beta CDR3 regions were amplified from RNA using iRepertoire nested multiplex PCR. One entry per CDR3 protein results from TCRdb running MiXCR on the multiplex PCR reads. The data hold more than 350,000 distinct CDR3 sequences, with roughly 41% observed a single time. Sample: glioma tissue, nonneoplastic brain tissue, or PBMCs (not recorded which). The receptors here all came from a human donor with low-grade glioma or glioblastoma, undergoing nonglioma brain surgery, or in good health (not recorded which).

This clonotype occurred many times. V and J are TRBV6-5 and TRBJ1-3; D is unclear. The V gene's germline CDR1 is MNHEY and CDR2 SVGAGI. Trimming cost V 2 bases and J 2 bases, with 4 bases left between them. The CDR3 is made up of 13 amino acids. In DNA form, the CDR3 reads TGTGCCAGCAGTTACCCGGCTGGAAACACCATATATTTT. It yields the protein CASSYPAGNTIYF.

This clonotype was seen repeatedly, ten times or more. The chain is built from TRBV20-1 and TRBJ2-7; D perhaps matches TRBD2 (5 bases). CDR1 DFQATT and CDR2 SNEGSKA come from the germline V gene (reference sequence). V lost 6 bases, J lost 0 bases, and 12 bases lay in between. The CDR3 totals 13 residues. For the CDR3, the DNA is TGCAGTGCCCCCGGGCGGGCCTCCTACGAGCAGTACTTC. Translated: CSAPGRASYEQYF.

This clonotype was recorded only once. Just one base apart from a much larger clone, this may be a read error. The chain is built from TRBV7-2 and TRBJ2-1; TRBD2 matches at 16 bases. The CDR3 totals 15 residues. The V gene's germline CDR1 is SGHTA and CDR2 FQGNSA. V shed 5 bases, J shed 12 bases, and the junction held 7 bases outside the gene matches. The CDR3 sequence: CASSPPGLAGGAQFF. CDR3 sequence (DNA): TGTGCCAGCAGCCCGCCGGGACTAGCGGGAGGGGCGCAGTTCTTC.

The chain joins TRBV29-1 to TRBJ1-1, with 11 nucleotides matching TRBD1. V lost 5 bases and J lost 6; bases outside the gene matches: 8. There are 14 residues in the CDR3. CDR1 is SQVTM and CDR2 is ANQGSEA in the germline V gene. The CDR3 coding sequence is TGCAGCGTTAGAGGGGGACAGGGGGGACCTGAAGCTTTCTTT. Protein: CSVRGGQGGPEAFF.

J is TRBJ2-1 and V is TRBV28; TRBD2 matches 10 bases. Germline CDR1 reads MDHEN; CDR2 reads SYDVKM. V lost 6 bases to trimming and J lost 15 bases; unmatched junction nucleotides: 20. This CDR3 contains 16 residues. The CDR3 sequence: CASSPGSGRDRTYPFF. CDR3 DNA sequence: TGTGCCAGCAGCCCCGGCAGCGGGAGGGACCGTACTTATCCGTTCTTC.

This chain links TRBV6-1 with TRBJ1-1; D gene unclear. CDR3 size: 13 residues. CDR1 and CDR2 (germline): MNHNS, SASEGT. Trimming stripped 11 bases from V and 0 bases from J, with 13 bases between. In DNA, the CDR3 is TGTGCCTCGGAGGAGGCAATGAACACTGAAGCTTTCTTT. This sequence encodes CASEEAMNTEAFF.

This sequence joins TRBV4-3 and TRBJ2-3; TRBD2 might be the D (5 bases). V lost 5 bases and J 1 base, leaving 13 bases between the germline ends. Germline loops: CDR1 LGHNA, CDR2 YSLEER. The CDR3 has 15 residues. The CDR3 bases are TGCGCCAGCAGCTCCGGGGTCGGGCGCACAGATACGCAGTATTTT. Residues: CASSSGVGRTDTQYF.

V is TRBV29-1 and J is TRBJ2-6, with 7 bases aligning to TRBD1. The CDR3 totals 16 residues. Germline assignment: CDR1 SQVTM and CDR2 ANQGSEA. After removal of 6 bases from V and 0 bases from J, the junction contained 8 bases not matched to a gene. CDR3 sequence: CSVQGDILSGANVLTF. The CDR3 bases are TGCAGCGTCCAGGGGGATATCCTCTCTGGGGCCAACGTCCTGACTTTC.

The rearrangement links TRBV18 to TRBJ2-7, with no clear D. V was pared by 3 bases and J by 3 bases, with 12 bases between. Germline loops: CDR1 KGHSH, CDR2 LQKENI. CDR3 length: 14 amino acids. Here the CDR3 reads CASSPTGVNYEQYF. The CDR3 DNA sequence: TGTGCCAGCTCACCTACTGGGGTGAACTACGAGCAGTACTTC. Using reference TRBV18 and TRBJ2-7 for the parts outside the CDR3, the full variable domain is NAGVMQNPRHLVRRRGQEARLRCSPMKGHSHVYWYRQLPEEGLKFMVYLQKENIIDESGMPKERFSAEFPKEGPSILRIQQVVRGDSAAYFCASSPTGVNYEQYFGPGTRLTVT.

Comments on this clonotype: At one end, the junction sequence differs from germline, possibly due to a read error. V is TRBV5-1 and J is TRBJ1-1; 7 bases align to TRBD1. Germline V CDR1 and CDR2: SGHRS, YFSETQ. The CDR3 extends over 16 amino acids. CDR3 loop: CASSLLGTGAFTEGFF. The CDR3 bases are TGCGCCAGCAGCTTGTTGGGAACAGGGGCCTTCACTGAAGGTTTCTTT.

The CDR3, as DNA: TGTGCCAGCAGCGTTAAGGATAATTCACCCCTCCACTTT. This translates into CASSVKDNSPLHF. The rearrangement links TRBV28 to TRBJ1-6; D unresolved. This CDR3 spans 13 amino acids. The V end was cut by 6 bases, the J end by 5 bases, with 8 bases between. Germline CDR1 reads MDHEN; CDR2 reads SYDVKM.

The rearrangement uses TRBV7-9 and TRBJ1-2; TRBD1 matches at 8 bases. CDR1 and CDR2 (germline): SEHNR, FQNEAQ (reference sequence). The CDR3 consists of 14 residues. Losses at the gene ends were 1 base for V and 7 bases for J; bases not matched to a gene: 5. As DNA, the CDR3 is TGTGCCAGCAGCTTAGAGCCAGGGGGCGCTGGCTACACCTTC. This codes for CASSLEPGGAGYTF.

The chain uses TRBV28 and TRBJ1-1; 9 positions match TRBD1. V was clipped by 5 bases and J by 7 bases; unmatched bases: 11. The CDR3 spans 15 residues. CDR1 and CDR2 from the germline V gene are MDHEN and SYDVKM. The CDR3 DNA is TGTGCCAGCAGTGTATATCGACAGGGGGTGGATGAAGCTTTCTTT. Translated, it gives CASSVYRQGVDEAFF. Full variable domain (outside the CDR3, taken from reference TRBV28 and TRBJ1-1): DVKVTQSSRYLVKRTGEKVFLECVQDMDHENMFWYRQDPGLGLRLIYFSYDVKMKEKGDIPEGYSVSREKKERFSLILESASTNQTSMYLCASSVYRQGVDEAFFGQGTRLTVV.

This clonotype was seen a few times. The chain links TRBV7-6 to TRBJ1-1, with no clear D. The germline CDR1 and CDR2 sequences are SGHVS and FNYEAQ. The germline V and J ends were trimmed by 4 bases and 3 bases, with 15 bases remaining between them. CDR3 length equals 15 residues. CDR3 residues: CASSSTRGVYTEAFF. The DNA for the CDR3 is TGTGCCAGCAGCTCGACACGTGGGGTTTACACTGAAGCTTTCTTT. The variable domain in full, with the rest retrieved from reference TRBV7-6 and TRBJ1-1, is GAGVSQSPRYKVTKRGQDVALRCDPISGHVSLYWYRQALGQGPEFLTYFNYEAQQDKSGLPNDRFSAERPEGSISTLTIQRTEQRDSAMYRCASSSTRGVYTEAFFGQGTRLTVV.

Notes on this clonotype: Because the CDR3 is missing its conserved closing phenylalanine or tryptophan, this is likely a read error. This rearrangement joins TRBV25-1 to TRBJ2-3; a weak D match, TRBD2 (5 bases). This CDR3 is built from 13 residues. Looked up from germline, CDR1 is MGHDK and CDR2 is SYGVNS. V gave up 4 bases and J gave up 11 bases, with 16 bases separating them. DNA for the CDR3: TGTGCCAGCAGTGCACCCTTCCAGGAGGTGCAGTATCTT. This encodes CASSAPFQEVQYL.

This clonotype was counted at least ten times. The V and J genes are TRBV6-2 or TRBV6-3 and TRBJ1-5, with D hard to call. V lost 2 bases to trimming and J lost 5 bases, with 7 bases between them. Germline loops: CDR1 MNHEY, CDR2 SVGEGT. This CDR3 has 13 amino acids. The CDR3 DNA is TGTGCCAGCAGTTACGTCCGAGATCAGCCCCAGCATTTT. Translation gives CASSYVRDQPQHF.

This clonotype was seen only a few times. The genes are TRBV14 and TRBJ2-1, with 9 bases fitting TRBD2. V trimming: 3 bases; J trimming: 4 bases; junction bases outside the gene matches: 1. Germline CDR1 SGHDN, CDR2 FVKESK. CDR3 size: 14 residues. CDR3 coding DNA: TGTGCCAGCAGCCACACTAGCGGGTACAATGAGCAGTTCTTC. Translated, it gives CASSHTSGYNEQFF. The full variable domain, rest sourced from reference TRBV14 and TRBJ2-1, is EAGVTQFPSHSVIEKGQTVTLRCDPISGHDNLYWYRRVMGKEIKFLLHFVKESKQDESGMPNNRFLAERTGGTYSTLKVQPAELEDSGVYFCASSHTSGYNEQFFGPGTRLTVL.

Remarks on this clonotype: A single base separates this from a much larger clone, so it may be a read error. The V and J genes are TRBV20-1 and TRBJ1-5; D may be TRBD1 (5 bases). CDR1 is DFQATT, CDR2 SNEGSKA, per germline (reference sequence). This CDR3 region has 13 residues. The DNA for the CDR3 is TGCAGACCCCTGGAGACAGAGGATCAGCCCCAGCATTTT. Amino acids: CRPLETEDQPQHF.

This clonotype was found a few times. The chain uses TRBV18 and TRBJ1-5; D possibly corresponds to TRBD1 (5 bases). The length of the CDR3 is 15 residues. Germline V gene data show CDR1 as KGHSH and CDR2 as LQKENI. The germline V and J ends were trimmed by 1 base and 1 base, with 8 bases remaining between them. CDR3 nucleotides: TGTGCCAGCTCACCACGGGGGGTCAGCAATCAGCCCCAGCATTTT. Translating gives CASSPRGVSNQPQHF.

V is TRBV4-2 and J is TRBJ1-2; D gene unclear. The CDR3 is 14 residues long. Germline CDR1 reads LGHNA; CDR2 reads YNFKEQ. The germline V and J ends were trimmed by 0 bases and 1 base, with 6 bases remaining between them. CDR3 loop: CASSQEVVNYGYTF. CDR3 nucleotide sequence: TGTGCCAGCAGCCAAGAAGTGGTTAACTATGGCTACACCTTC.

The V and J genes are TRBV27 and TRBJ2-7; TRBD2 matches at 9 bases. Germline CDR1 MNHEY, CDR2 SMNVEV (reference sequence). V lost 1 base, J lost 5 bases, and 6 bases stayed unmatched. The CDR3 covers 15 residues. The CDR3: CASSLYAGGPNEQYF. The CDR3 DNA sequence: TGTGCCAGCAGTTTATATGCGGGAGGGCCGAACGAGCAGTACTTC.

A note on this clonotype: One base away lies a much larger clone, so this may be a sequencing read error. The CDR3 DNA reads as TGTGCCACCAGGATCGCCAGGGGGCAAGAGACCCAGTTCTTC. This encodes CATRIARGQETQFF. V and J are TRBV15 and TRBJ2-1, with 8 positions matching TRBD1. V was pared by 6 bases and J by 13 bases, with 14 bases of the junction left unmatched. CDR3 length: 14 residues. Germline V gene lookup returns CDR1 LNHNV and CDR2 YYDKDF (reference sequence).